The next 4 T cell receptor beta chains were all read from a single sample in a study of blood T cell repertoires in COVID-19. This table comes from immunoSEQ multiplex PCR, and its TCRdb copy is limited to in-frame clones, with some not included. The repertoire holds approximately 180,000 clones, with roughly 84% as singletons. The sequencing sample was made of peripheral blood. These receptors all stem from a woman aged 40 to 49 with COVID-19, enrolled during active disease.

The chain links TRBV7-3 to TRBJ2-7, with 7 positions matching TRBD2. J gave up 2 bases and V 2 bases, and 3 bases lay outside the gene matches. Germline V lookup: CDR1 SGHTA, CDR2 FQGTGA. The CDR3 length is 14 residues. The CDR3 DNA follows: TGTGCCAGCAGCTTATCTAGCGGTCCCTACGAGCAGTACTTC. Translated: CASSLSSGPYEQYF.

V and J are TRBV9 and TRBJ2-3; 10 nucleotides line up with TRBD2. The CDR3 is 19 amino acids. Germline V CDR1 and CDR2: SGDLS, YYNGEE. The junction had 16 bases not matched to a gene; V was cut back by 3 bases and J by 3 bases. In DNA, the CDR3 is TGTGCCAGCAGCGCTTGGACTAGCGGACCGGGGATAAGGACAGATACGCAGTATTTT. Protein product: CASSAWTSGPGIRTDTQYF.

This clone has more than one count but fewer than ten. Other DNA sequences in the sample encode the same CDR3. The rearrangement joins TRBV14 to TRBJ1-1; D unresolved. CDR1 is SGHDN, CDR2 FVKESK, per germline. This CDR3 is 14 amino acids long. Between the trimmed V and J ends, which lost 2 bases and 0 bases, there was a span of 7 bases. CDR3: CASSQPGMNTEAFF. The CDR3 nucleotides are TGTGCCAGCAGCCAACCGGGGATGAACACTGAAGCTTTCTTT.

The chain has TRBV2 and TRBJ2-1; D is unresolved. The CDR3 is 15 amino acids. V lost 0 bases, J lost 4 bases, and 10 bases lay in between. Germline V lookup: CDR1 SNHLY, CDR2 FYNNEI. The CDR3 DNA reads TGTGCCAGCAGTGAAGCTGACACCCAATACAATGAGCAGTTCTTC. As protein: CASSEADTQYNEQFF.